This TCR beta chain came from a study of cytomegalovirus exposure and HLA in healthy donors (dated by TCRdb to 2016 to 2017). General notes on the study: According to an earlier analysis of several hundred of the donors, roughly 180 million T cells yielded 90 million to 130 million unique TCR beta sequences and less than 300 Gb of sequence data. Approximately 300 gigabases of sequencing data and 91 million or so unique TCR sequences made up an early release that covered fewer than 650 HLA-typed donors. Among the approximately 400 genotyped donors, around 79% belonged to the genetic ancestry cluster associated with self-reported Caucasian donors. The study aimed to test whether cataloging public T cell receptors could reveal signatures of past pathogen exposure. The study profiled the T cell repertoires of under 700 subjects by immunosequencing and related them to cytomegalovirus serostatus. Along with the 666-subject first cohort, a separate validation cohort of over 90 different subjects was used. To predict cytomegalovirus infection status, the study combined high-throughput TCR immunosequencing, statistical association of individual TCRs with disease status, and machine learning. A later analysis re-analyzed previously published TCR beta repertoires from approximately 700 donors and added high-resolution HLA genotyping to study TCR occurrence patterns. Rather than drawing on any new phenotypic data, the later analysis identified candidate immune exposures from TCR beta sequences and the way those sequences occurred across donors. To decide whether each TCR beta V gene segment behaved as functional or pseudogenic, an earlier analysis of approximately 600 of the donors relied on high-throughput TCR beta sequencing. Donor age, sex, ethnicity and CMV serostatus were compiled together with the repertoire data. Genome-wide SNP genotypes for about 65% of the roughly 670 donors were used in a later genetic analysis, which treated that subset as a discovery cohort. Every repertoire in the discovery cohort had been generated on one and the same sequencing platform. Class I and class II HLA loci were covered by the typing at four-digit resolution. Typing coverage varied by locus: roughly 629-640 donors for A, B, C, DRB1 and DQB1; about 520 for DQA1; approximately 570 for DPA1; approximately 450 for DPB1. Four or five DR-DQ haplotypes were handled as single units for association and clustering because linkage in the cohort was strong. On average, roughly 240,000 unique TCR beta nucleotide sequences were sequenced per donor among 350 to 400 genotyped donors of the cohort, with roughly 18% of those sequences being non-productive. Study-level results and caveats: A total of around 150 TCR beta chains were listed by the study as associated with cytomegalovirus. In a later genetic analysis, a missense DCLRE1C variant was associated with V-gene and J-gene trimming of TCR beta chains, and the association was replicated in an independent cohort. The classifier was reported to diagnose cytomegalovirus status with high specificity and sensitivity in both the original cohort and the validation cohort. Some IMGT-functional V segments, including TRBV6-2 and TRBV6-3, could not be told apart with the 87-base-pair reads, so those segments were excluded. Presence/absence analyses assumed roughly uniform sequencing depth across donors, an assumption that may not hold. Because HLA typing was missing for some donors at each locus, association tests included only the typed subset. A later analysis associated 17,000 or so TCR beta sequences with specific HLA alleles at a false discovery rate of 0.05. CMV serostatus was the only immune exposure information available for the cohort. Across donors, most TCR sequences were observed very rarely, whereas some public TCRs were present in many individuals. When HLA alleles, especially DR and DQ, strongly co-occurred, TCR associations were difficult to assign to individual alleles. In an earlier analysis of a few hundred of the donors, most TCR beta V segments were observed in productive rearrangements about 90% or about 30% of the time, broadly matching IMGT annotations. Compared with the approximately 720-donor mean, donors in an Asian-associated ancestry cluster had fewer N-insertions in productive TCRs, according to a later genetic analysis. In a later analysis, TCR association rates were found to vary across HLA loci, with the most associated TCRs seen for DRB1 alleles and the fewest for HLA-C alleles. A further reported finding was that TCR beta sequences accurately predicted the HLA-A and HLA-B alleles for most subjects in the first cohort. Because counts were too low, more than 15 rarely observed V segments, including chromosome 9 orphons, were left out of the earlier analysis of some 640 of the donors. The authors suggested that the approach could potentially be extended to other disease states and immunological phenotypes. The sequencing pipeline was judged likely to have produced a cluster of highly shared sequence variants as a technical artifact. In this cohort, only TCR beta chains were sequenced, and detectable features were limited by the absence of alpha or paired-chain data. A later analysis reported that several top co-occurrence clusters appeared linked to parvovirus B19, influenza, CMV and Epstein-Barr virus. A few of the identified cytomegalovirus-associated TCR beta chains were confirmed in vitro to be specific for cytomegalovirus antigens. Most CMV-associated TCR beta chains appeared to be HLA-restricted in a later analysis, and the HLA associations seemed to be driven largely by CMV exposure. A later analysis found that HLA-associated TCR beta chains were more clonally expanded and had lower generation probabilities than equally common non-associated chains. Correlated functional status among segregating V segments might be attributable to linkage disequilibrium, but an unknown experimental factor could not be ruled out.

As concerns this clone: What this receptor recognizes is not known.

Receptor libraries were prepared by the immunoSEQ multiplex PCR assay. A mixture of 60 forward primers for TCR Vbeta segments and 13 reverse primers for TCR Jbeta segments was used in the multiplex PCR. The CDR3 region of rearranged TCR beta genes was amplified from genomic DNA with a multiplex PCR assay. The amplified TCR beta libraries were sequenced on the Illumina HiSeq System as 87-base-pair reads. The published analysis was carried out like this. A later analysis tallied tens of millions of unique TCR beta chains across the approximately 670 repertoires, and approximately 9.9 million of those chains were shared by two or more donors. Raw reads were error-corrected and collapsed into unique sequences by a nearest-neighbor algorithm in which closely related sequences were merged to remove PCR and sequencing errors. Alignment of CDR3 sequences to IMGT reference sequences was used to assign V, D and J gene segments. For a sequence to be retained, a match of at least six nucleotides was required to both a V gene segment and a J gene segment. A rearrangement counted as productive if the CDR3 had no stop codons and remained in frame with V and J, and every other rearrangement counted as non-productive. Following IMGT convention, CDR3 was defined as the stretch from the second conserved V-encoded cysteine to the conserved J-encoded phenylalanine. In an earlier analysis of 587 of the donors, sequences lacking an unambiguous match to a single V gene segment were excluded. An earlier analysis of 587 of the donors classified V segments as functional when productive rearrangements were above 56.7% and as segregating when the standard deviation between donors was above 5%. A statistical classification framework was built for diagnosing cytomegalovirus status from the catalog of TCR beta chain sequences. In a later analysis, V and J genes were assigned by comparing TCR nucleotide sequences against IMGT/GENE-DB human TR gene sequences. In a later analysis, CDR3 sequences and most-parsimonious VDJ recombination scenarios were assigned using the TCRdist pipeline. A later analysis defined each TCR beta chain by its CDR3 amino acid sequence plus V-gene family, and excluded reads lacking a unique V-gene family. In a later analysis, 450 to 600 highly shared, low-generation-probability nucleotide sequences were removed to address suspected cross-contamination and a sequencing artifact. For each public chain, a later analysis derived a clonal expansion index from normalized ranks of inferred template counts within each repertoire. A later analysis computed generation probabilities with a VDJ recombination model fitted to out-of-frame rearrangements, and checked the results against IGoR. A later analysis scored TCR-TCR, TCR-HLA and TCR-CMV co-occurrence with hypergeometric tests, applying a repertoire-size bias correction to TCR pairs. A later analysis estimated false discovery rates by permuting HLA or CMV assignments 20 times. In a later analysis, co-occurring TCRs were grouped with DBSCAN, and TCRdist sequence similarity was added when clustering was performed within HLA-allele-positive subsets. For co-occurrence clustering, repertoires with fewer than 30,000 or more than 120,000 public chains were excluded, along with about five repertoires with anomalous nucleotide sharing. This is the immuneACCESS table as TCRdb keeps it, with only in-frame sequences that have V and J called. A part of the clones is gone; compared with another copy, unresolved V genes explain less than half, and the rest is unexplained. V and J calls and clone size are as listed in that table; D and trimming were resolved from the DNA. The sample table holds approximately 72,000 clones. The ten largest clonotypes hold 4.5% to 6.5% of the sample.

Trimming takes 2 bases from V and 6 bases from J, and the germline ends sit 14 bases apart. Looking up the germline V gene yields CDR1 MDHEN and CDR2 SYDVKM. From the cysteine up to the phenylalanine, the CDR3 has a length of 15 residues. Left in the record is the CDR3 DNA by itself, 45 bases read in frame from the first base. In total, approximately 700 healthy bone marrow donors made up the cohort. At the time of sampling, all cohort members were nominally healthy, though unrecorded immune exposures were likely present. The donor tested CMV seropositive, placing the donor among the 290 or so seropositive members of the cohort. A peripheral blood sample was provided by each donor, and peripheral blood mononuclear cells were used for TCR beta sequencing. Genomic DNA was extracted from the blood cell samples with the Qiagen DNeasy Blood Extraction Kit.

Recombination linked TRBV28 to TRBJ1-5; confidence is insufficient to name the D gene. The material sequenced was PBMCs. This TCR derives from a woman aged 40 to 55 in good health and CMV-seropositive. The CDR3 reads as follows: CASSLIRTGIQPQHF. The DNA sequence is TGTGCCAGCAGTTTAATTCGGACGGGGATTCAGCCCCAGCATTTT.